This entry describes one TCR beta chain. What it recognizes is unknown. Germline assignment: CDR1 MDHEN and CDR2 SYDVKM. This CDR3 comprises 15 residues. Trimming cost V 6 bases and J 2 bases, with 14 bases left between them. This specimen belongs to a study of PD-1 blockade in classical Hodgkin lymphoma. Study findings and constraints: The causes of the repertoire differences, possibly disease activity or prior therapy, remain undefined. Newly diagnosed patients reportedly trailed healthy donors in baseline TCR diversity.

Time point given: newly diagnosed, previously untreated cHL patient sample. Magnetic negative selection of thawed PBMCs was the method by which CD4+ T cells were purified. Clones were read by immunoSEQ multiplex PCR, and TCRdb kept only the in-frame ones, dropping some. The sample lists tens of thousands of clones, about 87% seen once, with approximately 1.2% in the top ten. Sequenced: CD4+ T cells from blood. This sequence was found in a human donor with classical Hodgkin lymphoma. The genes are TRBV28 and TRBJ1-5; maybe TRBD1 (6 bases). The CDR3 protein is CASRLGGAGNQPQHF. CDR3 DNA sequence: TGTGCCAGCAGACTCGGGGGCGCGGGCAATCAGCCCCAGCATTTT. Full variable domain (rest looked up from reference TRBV28 and TRBJ1-5): DVKVTQSSRYLVKRTGEKVFLECVQDMDHENMFWYRQDPGLGLRLIYFSYDVKMKEKGDIPEGYSVSREKKERFSLILESASTNQTSMYLCASRLGGAGNQPQHFGDGTRLSIL.